This T cell receptor beta chain was sequenced in a study of cytomegalovirus exposure and HLA in healthy donors. The study's findings and limits: In vitro checks showed that a few CMV-associated chains really do target CMV antigens. TCR beta chains numbering more than 150 were designated cytomegalovirus-associated.

Generated by immunoSEQ multiplex PCR, the TCRdb table keeps only in-frame clones and is missing some. The sample shows about 130,000 clones, almost 90% of them seen only once. CDR3 length: 14 amino acids. Trimming removed 0 bases from V and 5 bases from J, with 8 bases in between. Per germline, CDR1 SGHRS and CDR2 YFSETQ. A word on this clone: The antigen is unknown.

A 120-subject validation cohort, separate from the approximately 670-subject first cohort, supplied the donors. What was sequenced was PBMCs. The TCR was taken from a man aged 25 to 40 in good health and CMV-seronegative. The gene calls are TRBV5-1 and TRBJ2-2, with D maybe TRBD2 (5 bases). The CDR3 DNA reads as TGCGCCAGCAGCTTGGGAGGGCGGACCGGGGAGCTGTTTTTT. Translation gives CASSLGGRTGELFF.